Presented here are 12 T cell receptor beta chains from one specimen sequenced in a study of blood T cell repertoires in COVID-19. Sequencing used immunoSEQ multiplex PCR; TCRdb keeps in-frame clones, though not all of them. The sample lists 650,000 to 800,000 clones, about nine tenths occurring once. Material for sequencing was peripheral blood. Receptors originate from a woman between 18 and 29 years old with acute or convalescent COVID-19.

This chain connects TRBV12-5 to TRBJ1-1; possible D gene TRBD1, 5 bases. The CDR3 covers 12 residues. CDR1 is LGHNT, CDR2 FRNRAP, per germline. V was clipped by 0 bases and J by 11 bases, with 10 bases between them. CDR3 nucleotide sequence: TGTGCTAGTGGTTTGGTAGACCAGGGCGCTTTCTTT. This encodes CASGLVDQGAFF.

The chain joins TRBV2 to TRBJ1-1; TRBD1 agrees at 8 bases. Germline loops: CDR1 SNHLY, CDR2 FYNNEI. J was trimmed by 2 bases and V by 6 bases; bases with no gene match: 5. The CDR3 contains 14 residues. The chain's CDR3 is CASRDRGINTEAFF. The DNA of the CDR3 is TGTGCCAGCAGAGACAGGGGAATAAACACTGAAGCTTTCTTT.

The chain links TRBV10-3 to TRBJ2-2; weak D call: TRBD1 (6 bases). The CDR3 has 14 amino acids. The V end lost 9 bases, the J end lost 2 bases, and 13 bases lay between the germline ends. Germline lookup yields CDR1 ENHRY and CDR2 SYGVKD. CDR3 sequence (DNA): TGTGCCATGACCGGGACACCAAACACCGGGGAGCTGTTTTTT. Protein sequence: CAMTGTPNTGELFF.

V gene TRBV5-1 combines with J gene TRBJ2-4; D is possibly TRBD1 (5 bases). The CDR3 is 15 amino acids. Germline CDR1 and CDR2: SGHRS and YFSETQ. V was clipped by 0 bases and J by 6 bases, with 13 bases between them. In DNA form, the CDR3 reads TGCGCCAGCAGCTTGGCCGCCAGGGCCGGAAACATTCAGTACTTC. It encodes CASSLAARAGNIQYF.

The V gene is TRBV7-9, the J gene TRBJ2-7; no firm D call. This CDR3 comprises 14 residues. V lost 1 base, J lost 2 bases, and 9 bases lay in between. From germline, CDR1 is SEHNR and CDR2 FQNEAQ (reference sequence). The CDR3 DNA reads TGTGCCAGCAGCTTAGGGGCCCCGACCTACGAGCAGTACTTC. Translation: CASSLGAPTYEQYF.

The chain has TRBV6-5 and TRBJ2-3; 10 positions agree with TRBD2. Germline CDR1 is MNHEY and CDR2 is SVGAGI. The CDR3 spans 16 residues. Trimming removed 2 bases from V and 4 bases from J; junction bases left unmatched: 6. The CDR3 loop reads CASSYLLAGGPDTQYF. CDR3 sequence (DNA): TGTGCCAGCAGTTACCTTTTAGCGGGGGGACCAGATACGCAGTATTTT.

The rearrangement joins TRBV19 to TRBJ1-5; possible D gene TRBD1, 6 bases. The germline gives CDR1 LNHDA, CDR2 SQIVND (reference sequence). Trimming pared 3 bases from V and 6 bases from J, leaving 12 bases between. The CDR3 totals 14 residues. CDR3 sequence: CASSIWVGAQPQHF. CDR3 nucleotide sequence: TGTGCCAGTAGTATTTGGGTGGGGGCTCAGCCCCAGCATTTT. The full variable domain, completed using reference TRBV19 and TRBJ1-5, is DGGITQSPKYLFRKEGQNVTLSCEQNLNHDAMYWYRQDPGQGLRLIYYSQIVNDFQKGDIAEGYSVSREKKESFPLTVTSAQKNPTAFYLCASSIWVGAQPQHFGDGTRLSIL.

This CDR3 reads CASSPGQAYDGYTF. CDR3 nucleotide sequence: TGTGCCAGCAGCCCGGGACAAGCTTACGATGGCTACACCTTC. This chain uses TRBV6-5 with TRBJ1-2, with a tentative D call TRBD1 (6 bases). Germline CDR1 MNHEY, CDR2 SVGAGI. The germline V and J ends were trimmed by 6 bases and 6 bases, with 17 bases remaining between them. The CDR3 is 14 residues long.

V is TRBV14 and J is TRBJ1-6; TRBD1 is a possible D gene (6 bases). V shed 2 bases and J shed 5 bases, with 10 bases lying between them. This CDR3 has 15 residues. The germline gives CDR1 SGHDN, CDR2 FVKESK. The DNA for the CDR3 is TGTGCCAGCAGCCAACGACAGGATGATAATTCACCCCTCCACTTT. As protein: CASSQRQDDNSPLHF.

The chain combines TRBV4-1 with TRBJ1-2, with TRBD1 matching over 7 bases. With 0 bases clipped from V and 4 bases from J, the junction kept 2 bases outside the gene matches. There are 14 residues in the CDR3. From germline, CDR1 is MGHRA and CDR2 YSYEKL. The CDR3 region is CASSQEGTVYGYTF. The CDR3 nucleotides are TGCGCCAGCAGCCAAGAAGGGACAGTCTATGGCTACACCTTC.

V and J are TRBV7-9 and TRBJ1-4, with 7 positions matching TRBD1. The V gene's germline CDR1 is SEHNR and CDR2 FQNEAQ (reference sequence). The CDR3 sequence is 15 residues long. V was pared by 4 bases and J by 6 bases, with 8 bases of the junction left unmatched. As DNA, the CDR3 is TGTGCCAGCAGCTACACGGGACAGTCGGATGAAAAACTGTTTTTT. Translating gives CASSYTGQSDEKLFF.

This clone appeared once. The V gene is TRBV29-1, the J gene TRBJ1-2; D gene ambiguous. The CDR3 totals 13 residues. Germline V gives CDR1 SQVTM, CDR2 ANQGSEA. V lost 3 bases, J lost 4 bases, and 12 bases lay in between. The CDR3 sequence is CSVEEAFSYGYTF. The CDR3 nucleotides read TGCAGCGTTGAGGAGGCGTTCTCCTATGGCTACACCTTC.